The 22 T cell receptor beta chains reported below all come from one sample, sequenced in a study of neurological immune-mediated disorders. One entry per CDR3 protein, called by TCRdb with MiXCR from the 5' RACE reads. The data contain approximately 39,000 distinct CDR3 sequences, approximately 7.2% of them singletons. Sequencing input: CD4+ T cells from blood. The receptors were gathered from a man in his fifties in good health.

This clonotype was found many times. The J gene is TRBJ2-2, the V gene TRBV6-6; D may correspond to TRBD1 or TRBD2 (5 bases each). Germline values: CDR1 MNHNY, CDR2 SVGAGI (reference sequence). Trimming shortened V by 0 bases and J by 7 bases, and 12 bases separated the two germline ends. The length of the CDR3 is 15 residues. CDR3 protein: CASSYSKGAGGELFF. CDR3 nucleotides: TGTGCCAGCAGTTACTCGAAAGGGGCGGGCGGGGAGCTGTTTTTT.

In this sample, this clonotype turned up many times. The chain joins TRBV20-1 to TRBJ1-5, with D maybe TRBD1 (6 bases). The germline CDR1 and CDR2 sequences are DFQATT and SNEGSKA (reference sequence). The V end lost 2 bases, the J end lost 3 bases, and 14 bases lay between the germline ends. This CDR3 has 15 amino acids. CDR3 nucleotides: TGCAGTGCTAGAATGGACAGTTATACCAATCAGCCCCAGCATTTT. Its translation is CSARMDSYTNQPQHF.

This clonotype was recorded once. The chain recombines TRBV14 with TRBJ2-1, with D uncertain. CDR3 length equals 17 residues. The germline gives CDR1 SGHDN, CDR2 FVKESK. V was cut by 3 bases and J by 1 base, with 16 bases left in between. Here the CDR3 reads CASSHRSGSKSYNEQFF. Here the CDR3 DNA reads TGTGCCAGCAGCCACCGTTCCGGATCGAAATCCTACAATGAGCAGTTCTTC.

This clonotype was seen repeatedly, ten times or more. The chain recombines TRBV4-3 with TRBJ2-1; 13 nucleotides line up with TRBD2. Germline V gene lookup returns CDR1 LGHNA and CDR2 YSLEER. With V trimmed by 1 base and J by 8 bases, 5 bases remained unmatched. The CDR3 spans 16 residues. CDR3 in DNA: TGCGCCAGCAGCCAAGCACTAGCGGGGGGGGTTTATGAGCAGTTCTTC. Its protein is CASSQALAGGVYEQFF.

This clonotype was seen at least ten times. The V call is TRBV29-1, the J call TRBJ2-7; tentatively, D is TRBD1 (5 bases). V lost 1 base, J lost 5 bases, and 9 bases lay in between. Germline CDR1 and CDR2: SQVTM and ANQGSEA. This CDR3 is built from 12 residues. The CDR3 nucleotides read TGCAGCGTTGAAGGGCAGGGTGACGAGCAGTACTTC. It specifies CSVEGQGDEQYF.

This clonotype occurred many times. The rearrangement uses TRBV5-1 and TRBJ2-7; 7 bases align to TRBD1. From germline, CDR1 is SGHRS and CDR2 YFSETQ. The ends lost 4 bases at V and 9 bases at J; junction bases unmatched: 10. CDR3 length equals 13 residues. CDR3 sequence (DNA): TGCGCCAGCAGCCCGGGACAGCAAGGTATGCAGTACTTC. The encoded protein is CASSPGQQGMQYF.

This clonotype was seen ten or more times. The chain employs TRBV5-6 and TRBJ2-4; a possible D gene is TRBD2 (5 bases). V was trimmed by 1 base and J by 2 bases, leaving 7 bases between them. The CDR3 has 14 residues. Germline CDR1 is SGHDT and CDR2 is YYEEEE. CDR3 sequence reads: CASSLREPKNIQYF. The DNA of the CDR3 is TGTGCCAGCAGCTTGAGGGAGCCCAAAAACATTCAGTACTTC.

This clonotype has ten or more counts. CDR3 sequence: CASSLGGGGGNTIYF. CDR3 DNA sequence: TGTGCCAGCAGCTTGGGAGGAGGAGGCGGAAACACCATATATTTT. The chain couples TRBV5-5 to TRBJ1-3; D unclear. This CDR3 is 15 amino acids long. V lost 0 bases and J lost 4, with 11 bases in between. Looked up from germline, CDR1 is SGHKS and CDR2 is YYEKEE (reference sequence). Full variable domain (outside the CDR3, taken from reference TRBV5-5 and TRBJ1-3): DAGVTQSPTHLIKTRGQQVTLRCSPISGHKSVSWYQQVLGQGPQFIFQYYEKEERGRGNFPDRFSARQFPNYSSELNVNALLLGDSALYLCASSLGGGGGNTIYFGEGSWLTVV.

The sample holds many counts of this clonotype. The gene calls are TRBV7-2 and TRBJ2-3, with D perhaps being TRBD1 or TRBD2 (5 bases each). V lost 3 bases and J lost 0, with 7 bases in between. CDR1 is SGHTA, CDR2 FQGNSA, per germline. The CDR3 is made up of 14 amino acids. In nucleotides, the CDR3 is TGTGCCAGCAGCTTTTGGGGGAGCACAGATACGCAGTATTTT. Protein sequence: CASSFWGSTDTQYF.

This clonotype has a count of ten or more. The chain has TRBV18 and TRBJ2-5; D perhaps matches TRBD2 (6 bases). Between the trimmed V and J ends, which lost 2 bases and 5 bases, there was a span of 30 bases. This CDR3 contains 20 residues. Germline V gene data show CDR1 as KGHSH and CDR2 as LQKENI. CDR3 sequence: CASSPFPLVSRERPRETQYF. In DNA form, the CDR3 reads TGTGCCAGCTCACCATTTCCATTGGTTTCCCGGGAGAGGCCCCGGGAGACCCAGTACTTC. Supplemented by reference TRBV18 and TRBJ2-5, the full variable domain reads NAGVMQNPRHLVRRRGQEARLRCSPMKGHSHVYWYRQLPEEGLKFMVYLQKENIIDESGMPKERFSAEFPKEGPSILRIQQVVRGDSAAYFCASSPFPLVSRERPRETQYFGPGTRLLVL.

This clonotype was seen at least ten times. The V and J genes are TRBV20-1 and TRBJ2-7, with a weak D call TRBD1 (6 bases). Trimming took 3 bases from V and 5 from J, leaving 14 bases between them. The CDR3 is 13 amino acids. Germline CDR1 is DFQATT and CDR2 is SNEGSKA (reference sequence). The CDR3 sequence is CSASSRRGNEQYF. The CDR3 DNA sequence: TGCAGTGCTAGCAGTCGCAGGGGCAACGAGCAGTACTTC.

This clonotype was observed many times. The chain recombines TRBV20-1 with TRBJ2-7, with D unclear. With 1 base removed from V and 3 bases from J, the gap between germline ends came to 4 bases. Germline loops: CDR1 DFQATT, CDR2 SNEGSKA (reference sequence). The CDR3 has 11 residues. The CDR3 here is CSARAYYEQYF. In DNA form, the CDR3 reads TGCAGTGCTAGAGCCTACTACGAGCAGTACTTC.

The V and J genes are TRBV20-1 and TRBJ2-6, with 7 bases aligning to TRBD2. The CDR3 has 14 amino acids. Germline CDR1 DFQATT, CDR2 SNEGSKA (reference sequence). The V and J ends lost 5 bases and 0 bases, in that order; junction bases with no gene match: 1. Written as DNA, the CDR3 is TGCAGTGCTGGGGGGGGCTCTGGGGCCAACGTCCTGACTTTC. This codes for CSAGGGSGANVLTF.

Comments on this clonotype: This could be a read error, since a much larger clone is one nucleotide away. The chain carries TRBV7-2 and TRBJ2-7; 10 bases fit TRBD2. Germline-derived CDR1 and CDR2 are SGHTA and FQGNSA. This CDR3 contains 14 residues. The CDR3 loop reads CAAGGLADSHEQYF. CDR3 DNA: TGTGCCGCAGGAGGACTAGCGGACTCCCACGAGCAGTACTTC.

In this sample, this clonotype turned up many times. This chain uses TRBV27 with TRBJ2-7; 8 bases align to TRBD2. Germline V gene lookup returns CDR1 MNHEY and CDR2 SMNVEV (reference sequence). Losses at the gene ends were 0 bases for V and 5 bases for J; bases not matched to a gene: 0. There are 13 residues in the CDR3. CDR3 protein: CASSLSSGNEQYF. The CDR3, as DNA: TGTGCCAGCAGTTTATCTAGCGGGAACGAGCAGTACTTC.

This clonotype showed up many times. CDR3 nucleotides: TGTGCCAGCAGCGTTCAGAGCTCCTATAATTCACCCCTCCACTTT. This sequence encodes CASSVQSSYNSPLHF. The genes are TRBV9 and TRBJ1-6; the D is unclear. V was pared by 2 bases and J by 0 bases, with 6 bases between. CDR1 and CDR2 from the germline V gene are SGDLS and YYNGEE. This CDR3 has 15 amino acids.

This clonotype has a count of ten or more. This chain connects TRBV20-1 to TRBJ2-1, with D possibly TRBD2 on 6 matching bases. Trimming shortened V by 3 bases and J by 7 bases, and 13 bases separated the two germline ends. Germline CDR1 and CDR2: DFQATT and SNEGSKA (reference sequence). This CDR3 is 13 amino acids long. The CDR3 loop is CSASTGTANEQFF. The CDR3 DNA is TGCAGTGCTAGCACCGGGACTGCGAATGAGCAGTTCTTC.

This clonotype was seen at least ten times. The chain combines TRBV7-6 with TRBJ2-7; 7 bases are shared with TRBD2. The CDR3 has 15 residues. After removal of 6 bases from V and 1 base from J, the junction contained 9 bases not matched to a gene. CDR1 and CDR2 from the germline V gene are SGHVS and FNYEAQ. CDR3 region: CASRPGRGPSYEQYF. The CDR3 DNA reads TGTGCCAGCAGGCCTGGGAGGGGCCCTTCCTACGAGCAGTACTTC.

This clonotype was counted at least ten times. The chain has TRBV7-2 and TRBJ1-5; D is unresolved. The CDR3 is made up of 13 amino acids. V was cut by 4 bases and J by 0 bases, with 4 bases left in between. Germline V gives CDR1 SGHTA, CDR2 FQGNSA. DNA of the CDR3: TGTGCCAGCAGCTCCTTTAGCAATCAGCCCCAGCATTTT. Its translation is CASSSFSNQPQHF.

The chain employs TRBV7-9 and TRBJ2-7; D gene uncertain. The V gene lost 2 bases and the J gene lost 5 bases, with 10 bases spanning the gap. CDR1 and CDR2 from the germline V gene are SEHNR and FQNEAQ (reference sequence). There are 13 residues in the CDR3. The chain's CDR3 is CASSLPLKDEQYF. The CDR3 nucleotides are TGTGCCAGCAGCTTACCCCTCAAGGACGAGCAGTACTTC.

This clonotype occurred many times. The genes are TRBV7-8 and TRBJ2-1; D assignment may be TRBD1 or TRBD2 (6 bases each). Germline CDR1 SGHVS, CDR2 FQNEAQ. V lost 0 bases, J lost 4 bases, and 13 bases lay in between. The CDR3 loop spans 16 amino acids. The CDR3 DNA follows: TGTGCCAGCAGCTTAGCGGGGGGCAGGGATTACAATGAGCAGTTCTTC. As protein: CASSLAGGRDYNEQFF.

The rearrangement uses TRBV25-1 and TRBJ2-7; 7 positions agree with TRBD1. The V segment lost 8 bases and the J segment 6 bases; nucleotides outside the gene matches: 13. The CDR3 is 14 residues long. Per the germline V gene, CDR1 is MGHDK and CDR2 is SYGVNS. The DNA of the CDR3 is TGTGCCAGCCGTAACGGGGCAGGGGGTAGCGAGCAGTACTTC. This encodes CASRNGAGGSEQYF.